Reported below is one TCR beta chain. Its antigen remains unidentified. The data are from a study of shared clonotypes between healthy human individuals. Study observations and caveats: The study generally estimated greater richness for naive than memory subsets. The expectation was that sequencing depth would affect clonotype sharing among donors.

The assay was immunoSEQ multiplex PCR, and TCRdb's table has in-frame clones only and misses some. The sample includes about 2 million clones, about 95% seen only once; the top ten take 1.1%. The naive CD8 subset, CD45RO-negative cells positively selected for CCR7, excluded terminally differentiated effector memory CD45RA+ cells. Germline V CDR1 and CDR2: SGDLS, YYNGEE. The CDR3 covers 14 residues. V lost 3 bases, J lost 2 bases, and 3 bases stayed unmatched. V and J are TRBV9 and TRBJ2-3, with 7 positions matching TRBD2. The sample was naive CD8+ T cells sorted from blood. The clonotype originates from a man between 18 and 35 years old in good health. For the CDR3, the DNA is TGTGCCAGCAGCGGGGAGGGATACACAGATACGCAGTATTTT. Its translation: CASSGEGYTDTQYF.